The clone carrying this T cell receptor beta chain was seen a single time. Libraries were prepared by immunoSEQ multiplex PCR; TCRdb keeps only in-frame clonotypes and omits some of them. The sample shows some 31,000 clones, just over 90% of them seen only once. The entry originates in a study of technical replicates of blood from a handful of donors. The sample consisted of PBMCs. The receptor was isolated from a human donor in good health. Some clones in this sample may be carry-over from other donors' samples.

CDR3 nucleotide sequence: TGTGCCAGTGCCCGGGAAGGAGGTGGAAACACCATATATTTT. Residues: CASAREGGGNTIYF. The chain uses TRBV2 and TRBJ1-3; D is unclear. CDR3 length: 14 amino acids. CDR1 is SNHLY, CDR2 FYNNEI, per germline. Trimming left V 9 bases short and J 3 bases short, with 15 bases between.